This T cell receptor (beta chain) was obtained from a study of response to subunit inactivated influenza vaccine. Broader study findings: Seasonal influenza vaccination, on each occasion, was suggested by the authors to recruit few new T cells.

From the RT-PCR reads, TCRdb called clonotypes with MiXCR, one entry per CDR3 protein. Of about 500,000 distinct CDR3 sequences listed, about 15% are singletons. The V end was cut by 8 bases, the J end by 3 bases, with 10 bases between. Germline V gene data show CDR1 as KGHDR and CDR2 as SFDVKD. The CDR3 loop spans 13 amino acids. This clonotype showed up many times. Antigen: not known. The TCR sequence derives from a man between 50 and 69 years old who received an inactivated influenza vaccine. The sample was CD4+ T cells sorted from PBMCs, taken 23 months after vaccination. The chain carries TRBV24-1 and TRBJ2-1; D is ambiguous. The CDR3, as DNA: TGTGCCACCATTGCGGACGGCTACAATGAGCAGTTCTTC. It translates to CATIADGYNEQFF.